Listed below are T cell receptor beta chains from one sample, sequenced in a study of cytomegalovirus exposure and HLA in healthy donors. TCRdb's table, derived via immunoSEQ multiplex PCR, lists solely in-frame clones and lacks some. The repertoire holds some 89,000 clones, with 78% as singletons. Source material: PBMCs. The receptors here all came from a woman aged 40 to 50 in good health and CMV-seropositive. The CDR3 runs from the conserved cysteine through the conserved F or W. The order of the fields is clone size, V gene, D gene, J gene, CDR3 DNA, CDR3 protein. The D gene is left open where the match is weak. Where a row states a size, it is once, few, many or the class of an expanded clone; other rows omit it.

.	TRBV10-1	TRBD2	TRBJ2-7	TGCGCCAGCAGTGGGGGACTAGCGGGCTCCTACGAGCAGTACTTC	CASSGGLAGSYEQYF
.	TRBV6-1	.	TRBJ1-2	TGTGCCAGCAGTGAAGCGCTTTCGGGGGGCAATGGCTACACCTTC	CASSEALSGGNGYTF
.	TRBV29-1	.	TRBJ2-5	TGCAGCGTTGATAAGCCAGGGGAGACCCAGTACTTC	CSVDKPGETQYF
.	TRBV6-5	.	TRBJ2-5	TGTGCCAGCAGTCCCGGACGGGGAGGAGAGACCCAGTACTTC	CASSPGRGGETQYF
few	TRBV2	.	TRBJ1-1	TGTGCCAGCAGGCCTCAGGGTTTCACTGAAGCTTTCTTT	CASRPQGFTEAFF
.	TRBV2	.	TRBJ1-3	TGTGCCAGTGCCCAGGGGAGCTCTGGAAACACCATATATTTT	CASAQGSSGNTIYF
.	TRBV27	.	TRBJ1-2	TGTGCCAGCAGTTTATCCAGCAGCGGCTATGGCTACACCTTC	CASSLSSSGYGYTF
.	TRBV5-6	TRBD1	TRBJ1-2	TGTGCCAGCAGCTTGTGGGGACAGGGGTACGGTGGCTACCCCTTC	CASSLWGQGYGGYPF
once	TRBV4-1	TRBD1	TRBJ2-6	TGCGCCAGCACCCCGGGACAGTTTTCCTCTGGGGCCAACGTCCTGACTTTC	CASTPGQFSSGANVLTF
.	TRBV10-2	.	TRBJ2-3	TGCGCCAGCAGTGGTAGCCAGGGGATTGCAGATACGCAGTATTTT	CASSGSQGIADTQYF
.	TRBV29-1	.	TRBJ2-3	TGCAGCGGATATAGCCACACAGATACGCAGTATTTT	CSGYSHTDTQYF
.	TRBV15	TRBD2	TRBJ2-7	TGTGCCACCAGCAGGGAAGCGGGAGCCAGCTACGAGCAGTACTTC	CATSREAGASYEQYF
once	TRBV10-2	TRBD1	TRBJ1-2	TGCGCCAGCAGTGCCTCCGGGACAGGGGGCTATGGCTACACCTTC	CASSASGTGGYGYTF
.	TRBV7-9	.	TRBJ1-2	TGTGCCAGCAGCCCTCCGGACAGAGACTATGGCTACACCTTC	CASSPPDRDYGYTF
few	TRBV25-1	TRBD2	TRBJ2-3	TGTGCCAGCAGTGAATTCGGGACTAGCGGAACCACAGATACGCAGTATTTT	CASSEFGTSGTTDTQYF